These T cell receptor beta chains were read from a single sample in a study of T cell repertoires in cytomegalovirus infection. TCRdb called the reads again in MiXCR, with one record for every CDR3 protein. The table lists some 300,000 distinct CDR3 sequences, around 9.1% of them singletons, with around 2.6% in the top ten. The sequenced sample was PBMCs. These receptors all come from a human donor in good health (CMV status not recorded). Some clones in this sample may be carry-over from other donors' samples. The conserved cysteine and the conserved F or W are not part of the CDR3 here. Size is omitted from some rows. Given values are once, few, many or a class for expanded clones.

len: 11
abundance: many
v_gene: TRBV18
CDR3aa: ASSIRRLEKLF

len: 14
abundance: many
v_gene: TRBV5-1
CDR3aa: ASSLRSSGGYNEQF

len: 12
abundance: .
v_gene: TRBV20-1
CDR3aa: SAAGGQGLDEQF

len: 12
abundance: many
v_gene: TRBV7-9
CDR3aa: ASSSQNRGYEQY

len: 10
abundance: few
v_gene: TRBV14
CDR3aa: ASSQSRYGYT

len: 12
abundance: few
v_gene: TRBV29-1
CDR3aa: SVETGTAGNEQF

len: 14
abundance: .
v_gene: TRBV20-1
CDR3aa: SARSGTAYSNQPQH

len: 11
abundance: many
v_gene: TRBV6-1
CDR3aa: ASRPGGNQPQH

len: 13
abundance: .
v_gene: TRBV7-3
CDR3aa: ASSLMAGTYNEQF

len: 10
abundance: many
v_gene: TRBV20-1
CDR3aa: SGRAGYNEQF

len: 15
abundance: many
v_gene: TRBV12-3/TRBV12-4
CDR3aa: ASTSGTSGGGYNEQF

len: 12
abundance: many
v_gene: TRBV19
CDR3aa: ASSTTGGETEAF

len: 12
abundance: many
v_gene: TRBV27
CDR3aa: ASSDRDSGGPQH

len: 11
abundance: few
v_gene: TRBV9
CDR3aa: ASGTGLNQPQH

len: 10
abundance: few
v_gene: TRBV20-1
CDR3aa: SAIGSRETQY

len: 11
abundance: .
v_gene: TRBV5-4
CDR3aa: ASSWKGNEKLF

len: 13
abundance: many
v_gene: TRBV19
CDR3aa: ASGFSSQGRYGYT

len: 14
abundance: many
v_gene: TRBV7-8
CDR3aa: ASSLVLAGGRETQY

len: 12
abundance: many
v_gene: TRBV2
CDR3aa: ASRPDVNTGELF

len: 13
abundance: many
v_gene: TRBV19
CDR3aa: ASRKTGGETDTQY

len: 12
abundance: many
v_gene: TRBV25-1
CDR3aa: ASSEGPNTGELF

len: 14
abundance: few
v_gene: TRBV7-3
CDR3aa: ASSLMRQGNTGELF

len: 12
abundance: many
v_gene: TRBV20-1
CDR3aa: SASRGRVTGELF

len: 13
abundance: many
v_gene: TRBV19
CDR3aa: ASSRGTSLYNEQF

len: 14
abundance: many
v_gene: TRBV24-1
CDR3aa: ATSHPGPMNTGELF

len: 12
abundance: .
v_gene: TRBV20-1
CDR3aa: SARVLGGRETQY

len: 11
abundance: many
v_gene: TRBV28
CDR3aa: ASSLEGGKTQY

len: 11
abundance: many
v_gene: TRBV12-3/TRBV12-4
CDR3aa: ASSPIGQNIQY

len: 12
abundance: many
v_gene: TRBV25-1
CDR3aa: ASSGPYVPEKLF

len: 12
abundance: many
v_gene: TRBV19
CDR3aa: ASSLPYGNQPQH

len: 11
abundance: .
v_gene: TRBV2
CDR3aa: ASIGAYTDTQY

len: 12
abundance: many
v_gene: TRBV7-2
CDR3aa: ASSPEVSSYGYT

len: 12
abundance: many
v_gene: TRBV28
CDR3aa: ASSPGTSTDTQY

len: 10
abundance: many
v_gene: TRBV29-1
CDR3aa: SGTSGGDTQY

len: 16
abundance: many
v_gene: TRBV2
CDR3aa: ASRHRDRGVSGNSPLH

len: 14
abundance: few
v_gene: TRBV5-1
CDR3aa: ASSLLAGGPFGEQF

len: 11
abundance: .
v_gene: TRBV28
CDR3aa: ASSLGSPNGYT

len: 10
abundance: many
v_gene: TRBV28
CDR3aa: ASSPKKVGAF

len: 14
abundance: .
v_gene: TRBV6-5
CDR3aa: ASRPAGTVNTGELF

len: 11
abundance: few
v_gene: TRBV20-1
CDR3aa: SPVWGGHNEQF

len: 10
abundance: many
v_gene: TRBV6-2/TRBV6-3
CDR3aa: ASSENTGELF

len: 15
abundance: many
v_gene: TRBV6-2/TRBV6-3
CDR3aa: ASSYSAARPLQFEQF

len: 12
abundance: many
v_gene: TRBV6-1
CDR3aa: ATWDRENTGELF

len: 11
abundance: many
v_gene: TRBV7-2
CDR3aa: ASSLNNVAGTW

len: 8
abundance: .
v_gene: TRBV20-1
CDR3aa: SPGTTEAF